A selection of T cell receptor beta chains follows, all from one sample in a study of cytotoxic CD8 clonotypes in ibrutinib-treated CLL. The repertoire was sequenced with immunoSEQ multiplex PCR; TCRdb's copy has only in-frame clones and lacks some. The sample has roughly 170,000 clones, about four fifths seen once. The material was PBMCs, obtained after 24 months of ibrutinib treatment. The source of these receptors is a human donor with chronic lymphocytic leukemia. The conserved cysteine and the conserved F or W are not part of the CDR3 here. Fields, in order: J gene, V gene, CDR3 protein.

>TRBJ2-7|TRBV19
ASSWDSRSSYEQY
>TRBJ1-2|TRBV30
AWREGGRYGYT
>TRBJ1-6|TRBV7-9
ARSSKPGGSNNSPLH
>TRBJ2-3|TRBV7-8
ASSPIGGGVRAQY
>TRBJ2-2|TRBV5-5
ASSPGQGFAGELF
>TRBJ2-1|TRBV11-2
ASSSAGSYNEQF
>TRBJ2-5|TRBV5-4
ASSLAGTTLRAQY
>TRBJ2-7|TRBV30
AWSVKLHEQY
>TRBJ1-2|TRBV9
ASSVGGQGYGYT
>TRBJ2-1|TRBV10-2
ASTPGQGMGHNQQF
>TRBJ1-1|TRBV7-2
ASRRQGFAAEAF
>TRBJ1-5|TRBV7-2
ASSLSSNQPQH